This T cell receptor (beta chain) was recovered during a study of blood T cells in healthy people across ages. Study-level results: Across the age range, TCR beta diversity per million T cells fell in a roughly linear way.

The germline V and J ends were trimmed by 5 bases and 3 bases, with 15 bases remaining between them. The CDR3 runs to 15 residues. Germline loops: CDR1 PRHDT, CDR2 FYEKMQ (reference sequence). Concerning this clonotype itself: As yet, its antigen is unknown.

PCR was performed a second time for about 7 to 12 cycles using a sample-barcoded 5' primer and a J-beta primer mix. Each cDNA was tagged by a template-switch adaptor containing 12 random nucleotides. TCRdb processed the 5' RACE reads anew with MiXCR; each CDR3 protein has one entry. This table has over a million distinct CDR3 sequences, less than 50% appearing once. V gene TRBV13 combines with J gene TRBJ2-3, with D perhaps TRBD2 (5 bases). This clonotype originated in a woman between 55 and 75 years old in good health. Input material: blood. CDR3 nucleotide sequence: TGTGCCAGCAGCGCTGCCACCGGGATTACAGATACGCAGTATTTT. Protein product: CASSAATGITDTQYF.